This is a list of T cell receptor beta chains from one sample in a study of vaccination effects on CD4 cells after COVID-19. Using immunoSEQ multiplex PCR, the repertoire was profiled, and TCRdb retains in-frame clones only, with some absent. The sample carries 50,000 to 70,000 clones, just over 70% recorded once. For these receptors, no antigen is known. Sample: CD4+ T cells from PBMCs cultured without peptide, taken before COVID-19 vaccination. The source of these receptors is a human donor who had a prior SARS-CoV-2 infection. CDR3s include the opening cysteine and the closing phenylalanine or tryptophan. Fields, in order: CDR3 length, clone size, J gene, D gene, V gene, CDR3 protein, CDR3 DNA. D genes are given only for firm matches. Clone sizes are given selectively: once, few, many, or a class where the clone is expanded.

CDR3 length: 15
clone size: NA
J gene: TRBJ2-5
D gene: NA
V gene: TRBV19
CDR3 protein: CASSIRSDSQETQYF
CDR3 DNA: TGTGCCAGTAGTATTCGTTCCGACAGCCAAGAGACCCAGTACTTC

CDR3 length: 14
clone size: NA
J gene: TRBJ2-5
D gene: NA
V gene: TRBV7-2
CDR3 protein: CASSSNDRKETQYF
CDR3 DNA: TGTGCCAGCAGCTCAAACGACAGGAAAGAGACCCAGTACTTC

CDR3 length: 11
clone size: few
J gene: TRBJ1-1
D gene: NA
V gene: TRBV19
CDR3 protein: CASSKNLEAFF
CDR3 DNA: TGTGCCAGTTCAAAGAACCTTGAAGCTTTCTTT

CDR3 length: 17
clone size: few
J gene: TRBJ2-4
D gene: NA
V gene: TRBV3-1/TRBV3-2
CDR3 protein: CASSPRGGGLAKNIQYF
CDR3 DNA: TGTGCCAGCAGCCCCAGAGGGGGGGGTCTAGCCAAAAACATTCAGTACTTC

CDR3 length: 13
clone size: NA
J gene: TRBJ2-1
D gene: NA
V gene: TRBV5-1
CDR3 protein: CASSWGPYNEQFF
CDR3 DNA: TGCGCCAGCAGCTGGGGCCCCTACAATGAGCAGTTCTTC

CDR3 length: 15
clone size: NA
J gene: TRBJ2-3
D gene: TRBD2
V gene: TRBV7-2
CDR3 protein: CASSLVGGATDTQYF
CDR3 DNA: TGTGCCAGCAGCTTGGTCGGGGGGGCGACAGATACGCAGTATTTT

CDR3 length: 12
clone size: NA
J gene: TRBJ2-1
D gene: NA
V gene: TRBV29-1
CDR3 protein: CSCRTPRDEQFF
CDR3 DNA: TGCAGCTGTAGGACTCCCAGGGATGAGCAGTTCTTC

CDR3 length: 16
clone size: NA
J gene: TRBJ1-6
D gene: NA
V gene: TRBV6-5
CDR3 protein: CASSSHPPGRNSPLHF
CDR3 DNA: TGTGCCAGCAGTTCCCACCCTCCGGGACGTAATTCACCCCTCCACTTT

CDR3 length: 17
clone size: once
J gene: TRBJ2-3
D gene: TRBD1
V gene: TRBV18
CDR3 protein: CASSQNRQGSSRGTQYF
CDR3 DNA: TGTGCCAGCTCACAAAATAGACAGGGCTCCTCTCGGGGTACGCAGTATTTT

CDR3 length: 16
clone size: few
J gene: TRBJ1-5
D gene: NA
V gene: TRBV15
CDR3 protein: CATSRGFEGVNQPQHF
CDR3 DNA: TGTGCCACCAGCAGGGGCTTTGAGGGGGTGAATCAGCCCCAGCATTTT

CDR3 length: 14
clone size: few
J gene: TRBJ2-7
D gene: NA
V gene: TRBV5-3
CDR3 protein: CARSLAIRLHEQYF
CDR3 DNA: TGTGCCAGAAGCTTGGCCATAAGGCTGCACGAGCAGTACTTC

CDR3 length: 14
clone size: NA
J gene: TRBJ1-4
D gene: TRBD1
V gene: TRBV6-1
CDR3 protein: CASSEAGQGEKLFF
CDR3 DNA: TGTGCCAGCAGTGAAGCAGGACAGGGTGAAAAACTGTTTTTT

CDR3 length: 14
clone size: NA
J gene: TRBJ2-3
D gene: NA
V gene: TRBV5-4
CDR3 protein: CASSLVAITDTQYF
CDR3 DNA: TGTGCCAGCAGCTTGGTCGCTATCACAGATACGCAGTATTTT